Described below is a single T cell receptor beta chain sequence and its context. As part of sample collection, lesional scalp punch biopsies and peripheral blood were taken from alopecia areata patients. This entry is derived from a study of CD8+ T cells in alopecia areata. From germline, CDR1 is SNHLY and CDR2 FYNNEI. Trimming at V came to 6 bases and at J to 3 bases, leaving 4 bases not matched to a gene. The CDR3 runs to 13 residues. In each case, RNA was isolated and then reverse transcribed into cDNA as the sequencing template. Clones were sequenced by immunoSEQ multiplex PCR, and TCRdb holds only the in-frame ones, with some missing. The sample records roughly 150,000 clones, roughly 50% being singletons.

This chain connects TRBV2 to TRBJ2-7, with TRBD1 matching 8 bases. The clonotype was recovered from a human donor with alopecia areata. The sequenced sample was CD4+ T cells sorted from blood. The CDR3 bases are TGTGCCAGCAGCTCAGGGACAGGCTACGAGCAGTACTTC. Its translation: CASSSGTGYEQYF.